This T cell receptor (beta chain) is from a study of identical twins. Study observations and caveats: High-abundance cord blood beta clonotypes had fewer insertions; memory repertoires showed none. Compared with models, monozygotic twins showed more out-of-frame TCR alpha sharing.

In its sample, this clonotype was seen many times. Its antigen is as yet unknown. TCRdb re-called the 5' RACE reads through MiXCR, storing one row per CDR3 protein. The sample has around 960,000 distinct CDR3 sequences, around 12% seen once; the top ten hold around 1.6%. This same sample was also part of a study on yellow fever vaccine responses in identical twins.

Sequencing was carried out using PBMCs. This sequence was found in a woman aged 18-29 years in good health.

Written as DNA, the CDR3 is TGTGCCACCCGAACCGGGACAGGGTACAATGAGCAGTTCTTC. Translation: CATRTGTGYNEQFF. V is TRBV15 and J is TRBJ2-1; the match to TRBD1 covers 9 bases. This CDR3 region has 14 residues. Germline-derived CDR1 and CDR2 are LNHNV and YYDKDF (reference sequence). The V segment lost 8 bases and the J segment 4 bases; nucleotides outside the gene matches: 6.